This T cell receptor beta chain was recorded in a study of response to subunit inactivated influenza vaccine. General observations from the study: Each seasonal influenza vaccination recruits few new T cells, the authors suggested.

To note about this clonotype: No antigen is known for it.

Looked up from germline, CDR1 is SGHRS and CDR2 is YFSETQ. Between the trimmed V and J ends, which lost 3 bases and 1 base, there was a span of 6 bases. This CDR3 is built from 13 residues. TCRdb re-derived calls from the RT-PCR reads in MiXCR, one entry per CDR3 protein. The data show about 620,000 distinct CDR3 sequences, around 10% seen once. The same data also went into a second study, on T cells expressing NK-cell markers. Per that paper: UMIs accompanied the 5'RACE template switching by which TCR beta cDNA was made.

This specimen consisted of PBMCs from blood, obtained on the day of vaccination. The chain uses TRBV5-1 and TRBJ2-3, with unresolved D. This TCR was sampled from a man aged 50-59 years who received an inactivated influenza vaccine. The CDR3 bases are TGCGCCAGCAGCTCCTTTCGCACAGATACGCAGTATTTT. Protein sequence: CASSSFRTDTQYF.